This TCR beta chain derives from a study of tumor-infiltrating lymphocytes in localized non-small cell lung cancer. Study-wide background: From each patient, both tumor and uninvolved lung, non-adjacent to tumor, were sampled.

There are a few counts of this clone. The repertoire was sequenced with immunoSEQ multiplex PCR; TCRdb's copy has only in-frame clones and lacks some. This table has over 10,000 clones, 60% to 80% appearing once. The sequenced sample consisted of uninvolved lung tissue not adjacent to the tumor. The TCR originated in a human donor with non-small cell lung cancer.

The CDR3 nucleotides read TGTGCCAGTAGTATAGTAGGAGGGTCTCGCCTCGAGCAGTACTTC. This translates into CASSIVGGSRLEQYF. The chain has TRBV19 and TRBJ2-7; D may be TRBD2 (6 bases). Between the trimmed V and J ends, which lost 1 base and 6 bases, there was a span of 16 bases. CDR3 length: 15 amino acids. The germline V gene encodes CDR1 LNHDA and CDR2 SQIVND (reference sequence).